This is a list of T cell receptor beta chains from one sample in a study of blood T cell repertoires in COVID-19. Produced via immunoSEQ multiplex PCR; TCRdb's table is partial and in-frame only. Of around 87,000 clones in the sample, 70% to 80% were seen once. Material: peripheral blood. These receptors were taken from a human donor in a cohort sampled during active COVID-19. The CDR3 runs from the conserved cysteine through the conserved F or W. The D gene is left open where the match is weak. Size is omitted from some rows. Given values are once, few, many or a class for expanded clones.

d_call j_call clone_size v_call cdr3_aa cdr3_nt
NA TRBJ1-6 NA TRBV5-6 CASSLASGGKGSPLHF TGTGCCAGCAGCTTGGCTAGTGGGGGCAAGGGTTCACCCCTCCACTTT
NA TRBJ1-1 NA TRBV30 CAWSVFGRGSFVTEAFF TGTGCCTGGAGTGTGTTTGGGAGGGGATCTTTCGTCACTGAAGCTTTCTTT
NA TRBJ2-5 NA TRBV5-1 CASDEGRGETQYF TGCGCCAGTGACGAGGGGCGGGGAGAGACCCAGTACTTC
TRBD1 TRBJ2-1 NA TRBV27 CASMDRGLANEQFF TGTGCCAGCATGGACAGGGGTCTTGCCAATGAGCAGTTCTTC
TRBD1 TRBJ1-5 NA TRBV28 CASRKQGGSNQPQHF TGTGCCAGCAGAAAACAGGGGGGGAGCAATCAGCCCCAGCATTTT
NA TRBJ2-3 NA TRBV19 CASSSPGDTDTQYF TGTGCCAGTAGTTCCCCGGGGGACACAGATACGCAGTATTTT
TRBD1 TRBJ1-1 few TRBV10-2 CASRKKQGDNTEAFF TGCGCCAGCAGGAAAAAACAGGGGGATAACACTGAAGCTTTCTTT
TRBD2 TRBJ2-5 once TRBV7-9 CASSPNLAGGQETQYF TGTGCCAGCAGCCCCAATCTAGCGGGGGGGCAAGAGACCCAGTACTTC
NA TRBJ2-1 NA TRBV9 CASSDSGAHEQFF TGTGCCAGCAGCGACTCGGGTGCACATGAGCAGTTCTTC
NA TRBJ1-5 NA TRBV5-1 CASSFGGSSNQPQHF TGCGCCAGCAGCTTTGGGGGGAGTAGCAATCAGCCCCAGCATTTT
NA TRBJ1-3 NA TRBV19 CASRETVDSGNTIYF TGTGCCAGTAGGGAGACCGTCGATTCTGGAAACACCATATATTTT
NA TRBJ1-1 NA TRBV7-9 CANDEDSSTEAFF TGTGCCAACGATGAGGATTCAAGTACTGAAGCTTTCTTT
TRBD1 TRBJ2-1 NA TRBV2 CASSLAGTGRNEQFF TGTGCCAGCAGCCTGGCCGGGACAGGGAGGAATGAGCAGTTCTTC
TRBD1 TRBJ2-7 few TRBV9 CASSPGQGVRYEQYF TGTGCCAGCAGCCCAGGACAGGGAGTCAGGTACGAGCAGTACTTC
TRBD2 TRBJ2-2 few TRBV2 CASRLASTGELFF TGTGCCAGCCGACTAGCGAGCACCGGGGAGCTGTTTTTT
TRBD1 TRBJ1-6 few TRBV2 CADRVRNSPLHF TGTGCCGACAGGGTACGGAATTCACCCCTCCACTTT
NA TRBJ1-3 once TRBV18 CASSPVGRGNTIYF TGTGCCAGCTCACCCGTGGGCAGAGGAAACACCATATATTTT
NA TRBJ2-1 NA TRBV11-2 CASSPRLQNEQFF TGTGCCAGCAGCCCGCGACTCCAGAATGAGCAGTTCTTC
TRBD1 TRBJ2-3 NA TRBV28 CASTPAGTGSTDTQYF TGTGCCAGCACACCCGCTGGGACAGGAAGCACAGATACGCAGTATTTT
TRBD2 TRBJ2-5 once TRBV10-3 CASGSSETQYF TGTGCGAGCGGGAGTTCAGAGACCCAGTACTTC
NA TRBJ1-5 few TRBV19 CASSITGFFGQPQHF TGTGCCAGTAGTATAACGGGGTTCTTCGGTCAGCCCCAGCATTTT
TRBD1 TRBJ1-1 few TRBV6-1 CASSEPGQGLRTEAFF TGTGCCAGCAGTGAACCTGGACAGGGTTTAAGGACTGAAGCTTTCTTT
NA TRBJ1-5 NA TRBV28 CASGPFASRGQPQHF TGTGCCAGCGGCCCCTTTGCTAGCCGCGGACAGCCCCAGCATTTT
TRBD1 TRBJ2-5 NA TRBV30 CAWTLGTGGGETQYF TGTGCCTGGACTTTAGGGACAGGGGGAGGAGAGACCCAGTACTTC
NA TRBJ2-7 NA TRBV19 CASSQTGPTYEQYF TGTGCCAGTAGTCAGACAGGACCTACCTACGAGCAGTACTTC
TRBD2 TRBJ2-3 NA TRBV6-5 CATGTSGTDTQYF TGTGCCACAGGGACTAGCGGCACAGATACGCAGTATTTT
NA TRBJ2-5 medium-sized TRBV27 CASSPLGGAATQYF TGTGCCAGCAGCCCACTAGGGGGTGCCGCGACCCAGTACTTC
NA TRBJ1-2 few TRBV6-1 CASSEPGQSYGYTF TGTGCCAGCAGTGAACCCGGACAGAGCTATGGCTACACCTTC
TRBD2 TRBJ2-5 NA TRBV7-9 CASSSGTSDVKETQYF TGTGCCAGCAGCTCCGGGACTAGCGACGTCAAAGAGACCCAGTACTTC
TRBD1 TRBJ1-5 NA TRBV6-6 CASSLGTGSDQPQHF TGTGCCAGCAGCCTAGGGACAGGGAGCGATCAGCCCCAGCATTTT
NA TRBJ2-2 NA TRBV28 CASSFGGTNTGELFF TGTGCCAGCAGTTTTGGCGGAACGAACACCGGGGAGCTGTTTTTT
NA TRBJ2-6 few TRBV27 CASSLSSAGANVLTF TGTGCCAGCAGTCTAAGCTCTGCTGGGGCCAACGTCCTGACTTTC
TRBD1 TRBJ2-1 NA TRBV6-6 CASTTGQGDEQFF TGTGCCAGCACCACCGGACAGGGGGATGAGCAGTTCTTC
NA TRBJ2-1 NA TRBV9 CASSVVGHKYNEQFF TGTGCCAGCAGCGTAGTAGGACACAAATACAATGAGCAGTTCTTC
TRBD2 TRBJ2-1 NA TRBV11-3 CASSGGTSVNNEQFF TGTGCCAGCAGCGGGGGGACTAGCGTCAACAATGAGCAGTTCTTC
NA TRBJ2-5 NA TRBV7-9 CASSYNRGETQYF TGTGCCAGCAGCTATAACCGGGGGGAGACCCAGTACTTC
NA TRBJ2-7 NA TRBV6-6 CASSYTKTSYEQYF TGTGCCAGCAGTTACACTAAAACGTCCTACGAGCAGTACTTC
TRBD1 TRBJ1-1 few TRBV7-9 CASSFEAGGQAIF TGTGCCAGCAGCTTCGAGGCAGGGGGACAGGCGATCTTT
NA TRBJ1-2 NA TRBV19 CASSIGGGGYTF TGTGCCAGTAGTATCGGCGGGGGCGGCTACACCTTC
TRBD2 TRBJ2-5 NA TRBV9 CASSEVPGLQETQYF TGTGCCAGCAGCGAGGTACCGGGACTACAAGAGACCCAGTACTTC
TRBD2 TRBJ2-3 NA TRBV28 CASGGGTDTQYF TGTGCCAGCGGGGGGGGGACAGATACGCAGTATTTT
TRBD2 TRBJ2-3 NA TRBV30 CAWRIAGSTDTQYF TGTGCCTGGAGGATAGCGGGGAGCACAGATACGCAGTATTTT
TRBD2 TRBJ2-3 NA TRBV10-3 CAISEGVGTSGYTQYF TGTGCCATCAGTGAGGGGGTGGGGACTAGCGGATATACGCAGTATTTT
NA TRBJ2-7 NA TRBV4-1 CASSHPGRTYEQYF TGCGCCAGCAGCCATCCTGGCCGAACCTACGAGCAGTACTTC
NA TRBJ2-5 NA TRBV2 CASCTDSGSQYF TGTGCCAGCTGTACAGATTCCGGTTCCCAGTACTTC
NA TRBJ2-3 NA TRBV14 CASSQVTGTTDTQYF TGTGCCAGCAGCCAAGTTACAGGCACCACAGATACGCAGTATTTT
NA TRBJ1-1 NA TRBV3-1/TRBV3-2 CASSPQGPYTEAFF TGTGCCAGCAGCCCACAGGGCCCATACACTGAAGCTTTCTTT
TRBD2 TRBJ2-1 NA TRBV5-1 CASSLVLAGGPLHSDEQFF TGCGCCAGCAGCTTGGTGCTAGCGGGAGGGCCCCTACACTCGGATGAGCAGTTCTTC
TRBD1 TRBJ1-1 NA TRBV27 CASSGGTANTEAFF TGTGCCAGCAGTGGGGGGACAGCGAACACTGAAGCTTTCTTT
TRBD1 TRBJ2-7 NA TRBV28 CASSFLDRGHFSYEQYF TGTGCCAGCAGTTTCCTGGACAGGGGGCACTTCTCCTACGAGCAGTACTTC